What follows are 8 T cell receptor beta chains derived from one specimen sequenced in a study of T cells in Graves' hyperthyroidism and ophthalmopathy (dated by TCRdb to the late 2010s). Libraries were prepared through multiplex PCR. Sequenced using an Illumina HiSeq 2000. TCR beta CDR3 regions were amplified from RNA transcripts. The TCR CDR3 was subjected to a first round of RT-PCR using the HTBI primer set and the Qiagen OneStep RT-PCR kit. TCRdb took the public reads, trimmed them with fastp at Q25, ran MiXCR for clone calling and kept in-frame beta chains. CDR3 protein duplicates are merged, each entry listing the most common genes and DNA. This sample comprises approximately 690,000 distinct CDR3 sequences, less than 25% of them detected only once. Of the sample, 34% falls within the top ten clones. Sequenced material: blood. These receptors all stem from a man aged 30-40 years with Graves' ophthalmopathy.

This clonotype has ten or more counts. The CDR3 loop is CASSLDRDQPQHF. The DNA of the CDR3 is TGTGCCAGCAGCTTAGACAGGGATCAGCCCCAGCATTTT. The chain has TRBV11-2 and TRBJ1-5; a possible D gene is TRBD1 (5 bases). Deletions cut 0 bases from V and 5 bases from J, with 5 bases between. Germline V gene lookup returns CDR1 SGHAT and CDR2 FQNNGV. CDR3 length: 13 amino acids.

As for this clonotype: A junction boundary mismatches the germline segment, possibly from a read error. The chain couples TRBV9 to TRBJ2-7; 7 bases are a match to TRBD2. Per germline, CDR1 SGDLS and CDR2 YYNGEE. This CDR3 comprises 15 residues. The CDR3 coding sequence is TGTGCCAGCAGCGCAAGCGGGACCAGCTCCCACGAGCAGTACTTC. This translates into CASSASGTSSHEQYF. Using reference TRBV9 and TRBJ2-7 for the parts outside the CDR3, the full variable domain is DSGVTQTPKHLITATGQRVTLRCSPRSGDLSVYWYQQSLDQGLQFLIQYYNGEERAKGNILERFSAQQFPDLHSELNLSSLELGDSALYFCASSASGTSSHEQYFGPGTRLTVT.

For the CDR3, the DNA is TGTGCCAGCGGGCTCGGGACTAGCGGGAGTAGGAATGAGCAGTTCTTC. Residues: CASGLGTSGSRNEQFF. The V gene is TRBV12-3 or TRBV12-4, the J gene TRBJ2-1; TRBD2 matches at 14 bases. This CDR3 spans 16 amino acids. J was trimmed by 7 bases and V by 8 bases; bases with no gene match: 10.

There are a few counts of this clonotype. The V call is TRBV6-1, the J call TRBJ2-3, with 11 positions matching TRBD2. V lost 6 bases and J lost 4; bases outside the gene matches: 6. The CDR3 is 15 amino acids. Per the germline V gene, CDR1 is MNHNS and CDR2 is SASEGT. CDR3 nucleotide sequence: TGTGCCAGCAGCAAACTAGCGGGAGAGCCAGATACGCAGTATTTT. Translation: CASSKLAGEPDTQYF.

The CDR3 DNA is TGCAGTGCTAGTTCACAGGGGATAGCCGGGGAGCTGTTTTTT. Encoded protein: CSASSQGIAGELFF. V gene TRBV20-1 combines with J gene TRBJ2-2, with TRBD1 identical over 7 bases. The V gene end was trimmed by 3 bases and the J gene end by 6 bases; junction bases not matched to a gene: 7. The germline V gene encodes CDR1 DFQATT and CDR2 SNEGSKA (reference sequence). The CDR3 length is 14 residues.

The chain carries TRBV28 and TRBJ1-3; weak D call: TRBD1 (5 bases). Trimming took off 7 bases at V and 3 bases at J, with 16 bases between the two ends. The CDR3 sequence is 15 residues long. In germline, CDR1 is MDHEN, CDR2 SYDVKM. The CDR3 region has the DNA TGTGCCAGCATCCCCGGGGCAGGGATTGGAAACACCATATATTTT. Translated: CASIPGAGIGNTIYF.

This clonotype occurred a few times. The chain recombines TRBV6-9 with TRBJ1-6, with D hard to call. The CDR3 length is 16 residues. Per germline, CDR1 MNHGY and CDR2 SVAAGI. The V gene lost 2 bases and the J gene lost 5 bases, with 13 bases spanning the gap. The CDR3 loop reads CASSYGGRMNNSPLHF. The CDR3 DNA sequence: TGTGCCAGCAGTTATGGTGGAAGAATGAATAATTCACCCCTCCACTTT.

This rearrangement joins TRBV5-1 to TRBJ2-3, with D unresolved. Germline lookup yields CDR1 SGHRS and CDR2 YFSETQ. Trimming took 4 bases from V and 2 from J, leaving 14 bases between them. The CDR3 extends over 15 amino acids. CDR3 bases: TGCGCCAGCAGCCCGCAGACCCCTCACACAGATACGCAGTATTTT. Translating it yields CASSPQTPHTDTQYF.